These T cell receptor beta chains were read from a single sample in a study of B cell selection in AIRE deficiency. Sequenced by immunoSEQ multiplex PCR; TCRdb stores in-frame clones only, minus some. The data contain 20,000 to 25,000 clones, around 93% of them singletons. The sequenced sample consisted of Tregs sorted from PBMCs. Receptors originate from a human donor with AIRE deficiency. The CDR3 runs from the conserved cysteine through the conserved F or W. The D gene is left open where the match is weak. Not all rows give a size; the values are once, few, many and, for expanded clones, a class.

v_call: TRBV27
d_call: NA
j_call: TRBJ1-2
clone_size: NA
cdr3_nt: TGTGCCAGCAGTTTACACCCCACAGGGACGTATGGCTACACCTTC
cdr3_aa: CASSLHPTGTYGYTF

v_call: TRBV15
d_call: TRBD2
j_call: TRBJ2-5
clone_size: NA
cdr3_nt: TGTGCCACCAGAACTAGCGGGAGGGCCGTAGAGACCCAGTACTTC
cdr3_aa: CATRTSGRAVETQYF

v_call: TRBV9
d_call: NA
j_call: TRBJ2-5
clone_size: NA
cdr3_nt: TGTGCCAGCAGTCAGGAGACCCAGTACTTC
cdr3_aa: CASSQETQYF

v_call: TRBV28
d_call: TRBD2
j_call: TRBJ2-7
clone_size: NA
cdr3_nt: TGTGCCAGCAGTTTGGCGGCTAGCGGGAGCTACGAGCAGTACTTC
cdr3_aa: CASSLAASGSYEQYF

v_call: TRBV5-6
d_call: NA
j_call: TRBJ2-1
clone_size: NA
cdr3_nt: TGTGCCAGCAGCTTGCCCGGGAGCCTCTACAATGAGCAGTTCTTC
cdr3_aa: CASSLPGSLYNEQFF

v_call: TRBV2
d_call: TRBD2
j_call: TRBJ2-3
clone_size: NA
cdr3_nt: TGTGCCAGCAGTGATGGACTAGCGCGCACAGATACGCAGTATTTT
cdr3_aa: CASSDGLARTDTQYF

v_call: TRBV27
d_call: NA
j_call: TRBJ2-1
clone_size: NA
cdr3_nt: TGTGCCAGCAGTTTGGGGGCTAGTGCCTACAATGAGCAGTTCTTC
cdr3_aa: CASSLGASAYNEQFF

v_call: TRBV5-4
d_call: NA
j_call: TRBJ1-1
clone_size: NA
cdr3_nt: TGTGCCAGCAGCCCCCAGGGGACTGAAGCTTTCTTT
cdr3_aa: CASSPQGTEAFF

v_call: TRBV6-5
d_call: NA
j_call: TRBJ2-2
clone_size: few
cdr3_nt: TGTGCCAGCAGTTACTCGATGTGGAACACCGGGGAGCTGTTTTTT
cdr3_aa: CASSYSMWNTGELFF

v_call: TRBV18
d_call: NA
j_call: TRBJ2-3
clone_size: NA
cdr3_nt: TGTGCCAGCTCACCGCCCAACACAGATACGCAGTATTTT
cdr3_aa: CASSPPNTDTQYF

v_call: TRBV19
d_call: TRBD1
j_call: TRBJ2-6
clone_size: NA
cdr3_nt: TGTGCCAGTAGTAGGGGACAGTCTGGGGCCAACGTCCTGACTTTC
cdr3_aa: CASSRGQSGANVLTF

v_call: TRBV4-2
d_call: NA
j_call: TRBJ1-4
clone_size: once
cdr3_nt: TGTGCCAGCAGCCAAGATTTTCGCAGGAATGAAAAACTGTTTTTT
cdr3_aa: CASSQDFRRNEKLFF

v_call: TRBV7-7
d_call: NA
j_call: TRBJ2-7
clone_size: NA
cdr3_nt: TGTGCTAGCAGCTTATTACAGGGCTACGAGCAGTACTTC
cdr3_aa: CASSLLQGYEQYF

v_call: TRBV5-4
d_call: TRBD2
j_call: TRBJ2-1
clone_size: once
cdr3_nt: TGTGCCAGCAGCTTCAGCGGGGGTCCCTACAATGAGCAGTTCTTC
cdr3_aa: CASSFSGGPYNEQFF

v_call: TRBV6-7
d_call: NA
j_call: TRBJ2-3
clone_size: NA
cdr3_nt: TGTGCCAGCAGTTACTTTGGGGAAACCGGCACAGATACGCAGTATTTT
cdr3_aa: CASSYFGETGTDTQYF

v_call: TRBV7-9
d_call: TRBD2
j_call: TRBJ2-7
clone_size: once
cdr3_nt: TGTGCCAGCCTAGGGGCGGGAGAGCCCTACGAGCAGTACTTC
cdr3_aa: CASLGAGEPYEQYF

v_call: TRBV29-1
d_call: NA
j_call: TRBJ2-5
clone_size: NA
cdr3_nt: TGCAGCGTTGAGTTTTGGAGGGGGCAGGTTGAGACCCAGTACTTC
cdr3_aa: CSVEFWRGQVETQYF

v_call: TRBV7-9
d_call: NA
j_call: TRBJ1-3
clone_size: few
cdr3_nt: TGTGCCAGCAGCGCATACACGCCGGGACGGATAAGAGACACCATATATTTT
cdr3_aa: CASSAYTPGRIRDTIYF

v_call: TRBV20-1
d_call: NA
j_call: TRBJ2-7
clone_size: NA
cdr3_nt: TGCAGTGCTCCGAGCTCCTACGAGCAGTACTTC
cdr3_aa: CSAPSSYEQYF

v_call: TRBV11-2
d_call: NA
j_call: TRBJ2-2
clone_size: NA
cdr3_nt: TGTGCCAGCAGCTTGGTTCATCAGACCGGGGAGCTGTTTTTT
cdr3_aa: CASSLVHQTGELFF

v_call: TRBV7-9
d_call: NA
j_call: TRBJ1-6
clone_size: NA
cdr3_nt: TGTGCCAGCAGCTTGGGGGTCGGGAGGGCATCACCCCTCCACTTT
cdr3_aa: CASSLGVGRASPLHF

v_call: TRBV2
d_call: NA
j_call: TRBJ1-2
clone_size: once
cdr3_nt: TGTGCCAGCAGCGAAGGTGGACAATTTATGCTTAACTATGGCTACACCTTC
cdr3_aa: CASSEGGQFMLNYGYTF

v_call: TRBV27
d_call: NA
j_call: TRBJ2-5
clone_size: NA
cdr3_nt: TGTGCCAGCAGTTTAGTGCGAGGGGGGACCCAGTACTTC
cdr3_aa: CASSLVRGGTQYF

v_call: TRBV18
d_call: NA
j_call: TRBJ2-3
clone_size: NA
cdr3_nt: TGTGCCAGCTCACCACCGACCACATACACAGATACGCAGTATTTT
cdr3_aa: CASSPPTTYTDTQYF

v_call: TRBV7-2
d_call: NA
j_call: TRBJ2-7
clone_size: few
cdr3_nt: TGTGCCAGCAGCTTAGCTAAGGGGGTCGGCAACGAGCAGTACTTC
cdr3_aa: CASSLAKGVGNEQYF

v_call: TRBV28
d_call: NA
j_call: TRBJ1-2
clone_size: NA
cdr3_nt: TGTGCCAGCGCCCTATTAACTAACTATGGCTACACCTTC
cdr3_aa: CASALLTNYGYTF

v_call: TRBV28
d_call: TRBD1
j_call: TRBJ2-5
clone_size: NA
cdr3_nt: TGTGCCAGCAGTTTAAGACAGGGGTTGGAGACCCAGTACTTC
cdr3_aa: CASSLRQGLETQYF

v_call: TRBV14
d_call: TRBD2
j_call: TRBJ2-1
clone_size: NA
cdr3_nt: TGTGCCAGCAGCCGGACTAGCGGAGGCCTGGGGGGTGAGCAGTTCTTC
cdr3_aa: CASSRTSGGLGGEQFF

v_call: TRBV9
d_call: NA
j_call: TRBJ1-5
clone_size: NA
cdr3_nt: TGTGCCAGCAGCGTAGGCGGTTTGGGCAATCAGCCCCAGCATTTT
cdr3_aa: CASSVGGLGNQPQHF